Each of the 24 T cell receptor beta chains below was sequenced from the same sample in a study of T cell repertoires in cytomegalovirus infection. One entry per CDR3 protein results from TCRdb running MiXCR on the reads. The table has approximately 190,000 distinct CDR3 sequences, roughly 28% seen once. Sequencing input: PBMCs. The receptor set was obtained from a human donor in good health (CMV status not recorded). Some clones in this sample may be carry-over from other donors' samples.

The CDR3 DNA reads as TGCAGTGCTAGAGGCAGGGAGGAACAGCCCCAGCATTTT. Encoded protein: CSARGREEQPQHF. This chain links TRBV20-1 with TRBJ1-5, with D perhaps TRBD1 (5 bases). This CDR3 has 13 residues. V lost 1 base to trimming and J lost 7 bases, with 11 bases between them. Germline CDR1 and CDR2: DFQATT and SNEGSKA (reference sequence).

This clonotype was seen many times. This chain connects TRBV6-1 to TRBJ2-5; D possibly corresponds to TRBD2 (5 bases). The CDR3 runs to 14 residues. Germline CDR1 is MNHNS and CDR2 is SASEGT. Trimming shortened V by 5 bases and J by 5 bases, and 15 bases separated the two germline ends. CDR3 amino acids: CASSLNGNEETQYF. The CDR3 nucleotides read TGTGCCAGCAGTCTAAACGGGAACGAGGAGACCCAGTACTTC.

CDR3 in amino acids: CASSLGTEPQHF. CDR3 bases: TGTGCCAGCAGCTTAGGTACAGAGCCCCAGCATTTT. The rearrangement links TRBV7-2 to TRBJ1-5; D ambiguous. Trimming pared 1 base from V and 8 bases from J, leaving 6 bases between. The germline V gene has CDR1 SGHTA and CDR2 FQGNSA. This CDR3 contains 12 residues.

V usage is TRBV6-2 or TRBV6-3 and J usage is TRBJ2-5; TRBD2 aligns across 10 bases. The CDR3 has 17 residues. With V trimmed by 4 bases and J by 7 bases, 15 bases remained unmatched. Germline CDR1 is MNHEY and CDR2 is SVGEGT. The CDR3 loop is CASSSPGERGGPRTQYF. CDR3 nucleotide sequence: TGTGCCAGCAGTTCGCCCGGGGAGCGGGGGGGCCCGAGGACCCAGTACTTC.

This clonotype was seen a handful of times. The gene calls are TRBV11-2 and TRBJ2-3; 9 bases fit TRBD1. The CDR3 is 18 amino acids. Germline V CDR1 and CDR2: SGHAT, FQNNGV. Trimming cost V 3 bases and J 0 bases; bases outside gene matches: 10. CDR3 sequence (DNA): TGTGCCAGCAGCTTGGACGCCCCCGGGACAGGGAGCACAGATACGCAGTATTTT. This sequence encodes CASSLDAPGTGSTDTQYF.

J is TRBJ1-1 and V is TRBV19, with a tentative D call TRBD1 (6 bases). This CDR3 is built from 14 residues. Germline V gives CDR1 LNHDA, CDR2 SQIVND (reference sequence). V lost 5 bases to trimming and J lost 5 bases, with 15 bases between them. CDR3 amino acids: CASSLLQGRTEAFF. The CDR3 region has the DNA TGTGCCAGTAGTTTGCTACAGGGAAGAACTGAAGCTTTCTTT.

V usage is TRBV29-1 and J usage is TRBJ1-1; tentatively, D is TRBD1 (5 bases). The CDR3 is 12 amino acids. Germline values: CDR1 SQVTM, CDR2 ANQGSEA. V was pared by 4 bases and J by 3 bases, with 9 bases between. The CDR3 nucleotides are TGCAGCGTTGTAGGGGCTCACACTGAAGCTTTCTTT. Amino acids: CSVVGAHTEAFF. The entire variable domain, with the rest obtained from reference TRBV29-1 and TRBJ1-1, is as follows: SAVISQKPSRDICQRGTSLTIQCQVDSQVTMMFWYRQQPGQSLTLIATANQGSEATYESGFVIDKFPISRPNLTFSTLTVSNMSPEDSSIYLCSVVGAHTEAFFGQGTRLTVV.

The chain couples TRBV19 to TRBJ2-5, with D tentatively TRBD1 or TRBD2 (6 bases each). V was trimmed by 3 bases and J by 2 bases, leaving 13 bases between them. CDR1 is LNHDA and CDR2 is SQIVND in the germline V gene (reference sequence). The CDR3 contains 15 residues. CDR3 DNA sequence: TGTGCCAGTAGTATTGACGGGGGCGAACAAGAGACCCAGTACTTC. Amino acid sequence: CASSIDGGEQETQYF.

This rearrangement joins TRBV6-2 or TRBV6-3 to TRBJ2-1; 10 positions agree with TRBD2. Germline values: CDR1 MNHEY, CDR2 SVGEGT. The CDR3 is 18 amino acids. Trimming removed 6 bases from V and 4 bases from J; junction bases left unmatched: 15. CDR3: CASSHEASGGLLYNEQFF. The CDR3 coding sequence is TGTGCCAGCAGCCACGAGGCTAGCGGGGGCCTATTATACAATGAGCAGTTCTTC.

CDR3 loop: CASSPVGETEAFF. The CDR3 DNA sequence: TGTGCCAGCAGCCCGGTGGGGGAGACTGAAGCTTTCTTT. The chain uses TRBV11-2 and TRBJ1-1; perhaps TRBD1 as D (5 bases). Trimming pared 5 bases from V and 5 bases from J, leaving 12 bases between. The CDR3 is 13 amino acids. Germline lookup yields CDR1 SGHAT and CDR2 FQNNGV.

The chain couples TRBV7-6 to TRBJ2-5; D is ambiguous. This CDR3 comprises 16 residues. Germline V CDR1 and CDR2: SGHVS, FNYEAQ. The V end lost 2 bases, the J end lost 1 base, and 14 bases lay between the germline ends. The DNA of the CDR3 is TGTGCCAGCAGCTTACCCCGGTGGGATATCCAAGAGACCCAGTACTTC. It translates to CASSLPRWDIQETQYF. The variable domain in full, completed from reference TRBV7-6 and TRBJ2-5, reads GAGVSQSPRYKVTKRGQDVALRCDPISGHVSLYWYRQALGQGPEFLTYFNYEAQQDKSGLPNDRFSAERPEGSISTLTIQRTEQRDSAMYRCASSLPRWDIQETQYFGPGTRLLVL.

This clonotype has a handful of counts. The chain joins TRBV6-1 to TRBJ1-3; no reliable D call. CDR1 is MNHNS, CDR2 SASEGT, per germline. V was clipped by 6 bases and J by 3 bases, with 15 bases between them. The CDR3 covers 15 residues. CDR3 coding DNA: TGTGCCAGCAGCTTGGACGGGAGAGTTGGAAACACCATATATTTT. This codes for CASSLDGRVGNTIYF.

The J gene is TRBJ1-1, the V gene TRBV4-2; TRBD1 aligns across 9 bases. The V gene end was trimmed by 1 base and the J gene end by 4 bases; junction bases not matched to a gene: 10. This CDR3 has 17 residues. Germline V CDR1 and CDR2: LGHNA, YNFKEQ. This CDR3 is CASSQGGFRTGATEAFF. The CDR3 region has the DNA TGTGCCAGCAGCCAAGGGGGATTCCGGACAGGGGCCACTGAAGCTTTCTTT.

V is TRBV7-8 and J is TRBJ1-4, with TRBD1 identical over 7 bases. The CDR3 runs to 16 residues. The germline CDR1 and CDR2 sequences are SGHVS and FQNEAQ. After removal of 4 bases from V and 6 bases from J, the junction contained 11 bases not matched to a gene. The CDR3 DNA is TGTGCCAGCAGCTCGGGACACAGGGGATCGGATGAAAAACTGTTTTTT. Translated, it gives CASSSGHRGSDEKLFF.

This clonotype was recorded at least ten times. V gene TRBV7-2 combines with J gene TRBJ1-3, with D unresolved. Trimming removed 5 bases from V and 4 bases from J, with 15 bases in between. The CDR3 is 15 amino acids. Germline-derived CDR1 and CDR2 are SGHTA and FQGNSA. The DNA for the CDR3 is TGTGCCAGCAGCCCCGAGGGCAGGAGGGGAAACACCATATATTTT. The encoded protein is CASSPEGRRGNTIYF.

This sequence joins TRBV7-2 and TRBJ1-2; D may be TRBD1 (5 bases). CDR1 is SGHTA and CDR2 is FQGNSA in the germline V gene. This CDR3 is built from 11 residues. The V end lost 3 bases, the J end lost 13 bases, and 12 bases lay between the germline ends. The CDR3: CASSFGTAITF. In DNA, the CDR3 is TGTGCCAGCAGCTTTGGGACCGCCATCACCTTC.

The genes are TRBV2 and TRBJ1-5; possible D gene TRBD1, 5 bases. CDR3 length: 13 residues. V dropped 7 bases and J dropped 2 bases, with 9 bases sitting between them. CDR1 is SNHLY and CDR2 is FYNNEI in the germline V gene. The CDR3 protein is CASKSRGNQPQHF. CDR3 sequence (DNA): TGTGCCAGCAAGAGCAGGGGCAATCAGCCCCAGCATTTT.

The table lists this clonotype with a few counts. V is TRBV30 and J is TRBJ1-3; TRBD1 matches at 7 bases. The V and J ends lost 2 bases and 0 bases, in that order; junction bases with no gene match: 7. Looked up from germline, CDR1 is GTSNPN and CDR2 is SVGIG (reference sequence). The CDR3 is 16 amino acids. CDR3 region: CAWSLGQVSSGNTIYF. CDR3 DNA: TGTGCCTGGAGTTTAGGACAGGTCAGCTCTGGAAACACCATATATTTT.

This clonotype was observed a few times. The chain employs TRBV7-2 and TRBJ1-3; D is possibly TRBD1 (5 bases). V lost 5 bases, J lost 3 bases, and 11 bases lay in between. Germline CDR1 is SGHTA and CDR2 is FQGNSA. CDR3 size: 14 residues. The chain's CDR3 is CASSLGGIGNTIYF. For the CDR3, the DNA is TGTGCCAGCAGCCTCGGGGGGATTGGAAACACCATATATTTT.

The chain employs TRBV7-2 and TRBJ1-4; D unclear. Trimming left V 4 bases short and J 0 bases short, with 0 bases between. Germline CDR1 reads SGHTA; CDR2 reads FQGNSA. The CDR3 loop spans 12 amino acids. CDR3 coding DNA: TGTGCCAGCAGCTCAACTAATGAAAAACTGTTTTTT. The encoded protein is CASSSTNEKLFF.

The chain has TRBV3-1 and TRBJ2-7; unclear D gene. Trimming took 0 bases from V and 4 from J, leaving 10 bases between them. This CDR3 has 14 amino acids. Germline assignment: CDR1 LGHDT and CDR2 YNNKEL (reference sequence). The CDR3: CASSQDLVVYEQYF. CDR3 sequence (DNA): TGTGCCAGCAGCCAAGATCTTGTTGTGTACGAGCAGTACTTC.

The V gene is TRBV5-1, the J gene TRBJ2-7, with D possibly being TRBD1 (6 bases). The ends were cut back, 0 bases at V and 5 bases at J, with 15 bases in the middle. Germline values: CDR1 SGHRS, CDR2 YFSETQ. The length of the CDR3 is 15 residues. CDR3 in DNA: TGCGCCAGCAGCTTGGAACCGGACAGTTCTCACGAGCAGTACTTC. It translates to CASSLEPDSSHEQYF.

The rearrangement joins TRBV27 to TRBJ2-1; TRBD2 aligns across 9 bases. Germline V gene data show CDR1 as MNHEY and CDR2 as SMNVEV (reference sequence). V shed 7 bases, J shed 4 bases, and the junction held 8 bases outside the gene matches. CDR3 length equals 15 residues. The chain's CDR3 is CASMEAGGRYNEQFF. The DNA for the CDR3 is TGTGCCAGCATGGAGGCGGGGGGGCGGTACAATGAGCAGTTCTTC.

This clonotype has more than one count but fewer than ten. The chain has TRBV2 and TRBJ2-1, with 10 positions matching TRBD1. CDR1 SNHLY and CDR2 FYNNEI come from the germline V gene. The CDR3 loop spans 12 amino acids. V was pared by 5 bases and J by 15 bases, with 7 bases of the junction left unmatched. This CDR3 is CASSSTGGEAFF. The CDR3 bases are TGTGCCAGCAGTTCGACAGGGGGCGAGGCGTTCTTC.